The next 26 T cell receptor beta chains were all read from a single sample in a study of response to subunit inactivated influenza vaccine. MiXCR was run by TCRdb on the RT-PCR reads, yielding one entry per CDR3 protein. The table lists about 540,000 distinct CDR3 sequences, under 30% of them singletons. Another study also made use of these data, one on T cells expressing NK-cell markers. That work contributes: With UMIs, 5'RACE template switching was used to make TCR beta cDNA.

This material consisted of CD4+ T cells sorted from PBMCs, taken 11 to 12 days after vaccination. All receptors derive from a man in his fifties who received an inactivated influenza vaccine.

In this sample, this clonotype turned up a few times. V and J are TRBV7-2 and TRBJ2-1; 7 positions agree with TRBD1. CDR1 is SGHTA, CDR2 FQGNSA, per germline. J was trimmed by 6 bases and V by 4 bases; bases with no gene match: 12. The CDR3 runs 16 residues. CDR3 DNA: TGTGCCAGCAGCTCGAAGACAGGGTCACGGGGCAATGAGCAGTTCTTC. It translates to CASSSKTGSRGNEQFF. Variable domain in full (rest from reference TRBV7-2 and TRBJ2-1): GAGVSQSPSNKVTEKGKDVELRCDPISGHTALYWYRQSLGQGLEFLIYFQGNSAPDKSGLPSDRFSAERTGGSVSTLTIQRTQQEDSAVYLCASSSKTGSRGNEQFFGPGTRLTVL.

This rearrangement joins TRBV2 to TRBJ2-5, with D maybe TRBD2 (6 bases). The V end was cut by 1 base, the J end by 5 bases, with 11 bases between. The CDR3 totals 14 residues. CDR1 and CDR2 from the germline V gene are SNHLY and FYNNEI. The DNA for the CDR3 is TGTGCCAGCAGTGAAGTAACTAGCCGGGAGACCCAGTACTTC. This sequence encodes CASSEVTSRETQYF.

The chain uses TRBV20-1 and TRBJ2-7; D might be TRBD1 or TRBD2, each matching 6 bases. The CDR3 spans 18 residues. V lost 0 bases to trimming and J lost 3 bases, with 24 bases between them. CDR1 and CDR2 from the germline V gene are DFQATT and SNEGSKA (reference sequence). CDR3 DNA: TGCAGTGCTAGAGATCTCCGGTCAGGGGTCATCGGGGGCTACGAGCAGTACTTC. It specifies CSARDLRSGVIGGYEQYF.

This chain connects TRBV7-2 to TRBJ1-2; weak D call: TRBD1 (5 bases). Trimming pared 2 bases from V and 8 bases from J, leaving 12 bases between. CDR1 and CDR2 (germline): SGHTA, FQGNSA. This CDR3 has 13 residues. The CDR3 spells CASSLIPRGGYTF. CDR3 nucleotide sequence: TGTGCCAGCAGCTTAATTCCCCGGGGGGGCTACACCTTC.

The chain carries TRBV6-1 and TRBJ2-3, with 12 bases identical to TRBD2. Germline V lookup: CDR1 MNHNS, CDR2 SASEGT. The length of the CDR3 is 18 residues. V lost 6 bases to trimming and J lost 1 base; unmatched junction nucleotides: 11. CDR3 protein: CASRSTSGGFYGTDTQYF. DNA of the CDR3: TGTGCCAGCAGGTCAACTAGCGGGGGGTTTTATGGCACAGATACGCAGTATTTT.

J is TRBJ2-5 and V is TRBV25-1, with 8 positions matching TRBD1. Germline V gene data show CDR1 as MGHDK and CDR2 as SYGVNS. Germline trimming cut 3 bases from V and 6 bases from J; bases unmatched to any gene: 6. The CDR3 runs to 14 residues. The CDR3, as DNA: TGTGCCAGCAGTGACACAGGGGGAATTAAGACCCAGTACTTC. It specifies CASSDTGGIKTQYF. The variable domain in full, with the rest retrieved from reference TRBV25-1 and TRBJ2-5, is EADIYQTPRYLVIGTGKKITLECSQTMGHDKMYWYQQDPGMELHLIHYSYGVNSTEKGDLSSESTVSRIRTEHFPLTLESARPSHTSQYLCASSDTGGIKTQYFGPGTRLLVL.

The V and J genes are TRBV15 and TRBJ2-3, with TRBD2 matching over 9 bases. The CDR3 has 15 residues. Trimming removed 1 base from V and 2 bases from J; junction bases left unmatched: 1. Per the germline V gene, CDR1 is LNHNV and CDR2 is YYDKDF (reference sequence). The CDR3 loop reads CATSRVAGVTDTQYF. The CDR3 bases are TGTGCCACCAGCAGAGTAGCGGGAGTCACAGATACGCAGTATTTT.

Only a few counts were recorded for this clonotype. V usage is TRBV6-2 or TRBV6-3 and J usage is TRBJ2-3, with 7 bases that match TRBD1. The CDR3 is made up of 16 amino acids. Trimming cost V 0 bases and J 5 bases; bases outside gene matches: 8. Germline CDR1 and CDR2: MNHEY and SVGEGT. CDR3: CASSYSISRDRDTQYF. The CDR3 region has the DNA TGTGCCAGCAGTTACTCGATAAGCAGGGACAGAGATACGCAGTATTTT.

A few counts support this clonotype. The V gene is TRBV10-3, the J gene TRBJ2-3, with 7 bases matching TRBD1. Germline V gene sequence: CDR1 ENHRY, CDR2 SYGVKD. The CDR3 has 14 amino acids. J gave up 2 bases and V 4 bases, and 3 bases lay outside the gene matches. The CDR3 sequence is CAISGQGVTDTQYF. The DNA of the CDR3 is TGTGCCATCAGTGGACAGGGAGTCACAGATACGCAGTATTTT.

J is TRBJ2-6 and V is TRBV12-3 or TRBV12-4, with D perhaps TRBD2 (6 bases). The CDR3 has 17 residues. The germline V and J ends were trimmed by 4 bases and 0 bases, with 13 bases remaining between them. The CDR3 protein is CASSSTGESSGANVLTF. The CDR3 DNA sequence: TGTGCCAGCAGTTCGACGGGGGAAAGCTCTGGGGCCAACGTCCTGACTTTC.

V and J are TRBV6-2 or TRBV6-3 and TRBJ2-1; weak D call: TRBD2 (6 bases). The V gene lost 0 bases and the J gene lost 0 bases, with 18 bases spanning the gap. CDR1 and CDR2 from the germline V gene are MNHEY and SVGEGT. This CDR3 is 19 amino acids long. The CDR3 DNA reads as TGTGCCAGCAGTTACTCGTACGGGAGAAGCCTGAGCTCCTACAATGAGCAGTTCTTC. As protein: CASSYSYGRSLSSYNEQFF.

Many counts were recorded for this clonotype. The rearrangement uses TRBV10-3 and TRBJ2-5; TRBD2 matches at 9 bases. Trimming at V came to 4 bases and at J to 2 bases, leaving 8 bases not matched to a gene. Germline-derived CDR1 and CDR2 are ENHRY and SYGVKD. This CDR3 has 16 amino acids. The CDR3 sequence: CAISARLAGKQETQYF. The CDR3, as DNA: TGTGCCATCAGTGCTCGGCTAGCGGGAAAACAAGAGACCCAGTACTTC.

CDR3 in DNA: TGCGCCAGTAGAGACGGGGCATGGGACACCGGGGAGCTGTTTTTT. Translated, it gives CASRDGAWDTGELFF. J is TRBJ2-2 and V is TRBV5-1, with D perhaps given as TRBD1 or TRBD2 (5 bases each). V lost 8 bases, J lost 3 bases, and 17 bases lay in between. Per the germline V gene, CDR1 is SGHRS and CDR2 is YFSETQ. This CDR3 region has 15 residues.

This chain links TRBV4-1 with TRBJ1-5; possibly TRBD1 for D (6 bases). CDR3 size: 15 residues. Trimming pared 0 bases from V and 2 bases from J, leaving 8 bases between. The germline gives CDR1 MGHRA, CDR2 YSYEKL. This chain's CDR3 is CASSQERQGNQPQHF. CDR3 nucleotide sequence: TGCGCCAGCAGCCAAGAAAGACAGGGCAATCAGCCCCAGCATTTT.

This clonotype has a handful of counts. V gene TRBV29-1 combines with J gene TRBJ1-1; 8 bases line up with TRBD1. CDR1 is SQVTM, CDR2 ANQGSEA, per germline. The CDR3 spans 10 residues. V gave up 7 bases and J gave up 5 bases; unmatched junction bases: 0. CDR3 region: CSGQGTEAFF. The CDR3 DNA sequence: TGCAGCGGACAGGGGACTGAAGCTTTCTTT.

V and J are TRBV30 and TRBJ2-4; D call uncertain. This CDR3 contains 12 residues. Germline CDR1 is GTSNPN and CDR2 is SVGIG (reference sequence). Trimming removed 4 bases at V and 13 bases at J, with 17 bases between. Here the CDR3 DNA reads TGTGCCTGGATAATGCCCCCCCGATGCCAGTACTTC. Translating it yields CAWIMPPRCQYF. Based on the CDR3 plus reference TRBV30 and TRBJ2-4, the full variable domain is SQTIHQWPATLVQPVGSPLSLECTVEGTSNPNLYWYRQAAGRGLQLLFYSVGIGQISSEVPQNLSASRPQDRQFILSSKKLLLSDSGFYLCAWIMPPRCQYFGAGTRLSVL.

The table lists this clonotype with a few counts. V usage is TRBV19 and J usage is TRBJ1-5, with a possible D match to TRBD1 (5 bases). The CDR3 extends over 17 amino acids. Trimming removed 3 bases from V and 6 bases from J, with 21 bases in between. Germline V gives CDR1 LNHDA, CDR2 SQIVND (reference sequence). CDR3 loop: CASSMESVIRGGQPQHF. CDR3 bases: TGTGCCAGTAGTATGGAATCCGTGATTCGGGGGGGTCAGCCCCAGCATTTT.

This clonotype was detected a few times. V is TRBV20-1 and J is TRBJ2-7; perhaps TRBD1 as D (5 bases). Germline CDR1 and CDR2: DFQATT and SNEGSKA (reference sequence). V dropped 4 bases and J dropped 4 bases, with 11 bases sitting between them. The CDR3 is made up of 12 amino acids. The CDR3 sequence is CSATGIQYEQYF. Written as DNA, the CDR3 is TGCAGTGCTACAGGGATACAATACGAGCAGTACTTC.

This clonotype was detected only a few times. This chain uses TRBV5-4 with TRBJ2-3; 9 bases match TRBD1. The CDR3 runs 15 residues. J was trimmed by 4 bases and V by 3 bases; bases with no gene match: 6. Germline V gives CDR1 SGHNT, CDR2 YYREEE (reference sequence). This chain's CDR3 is CASSYGDRVADTQYF. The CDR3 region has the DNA TGTGCCAGCAGCTACGGGGACAGGGTAGCAGATACGCAGTATTTT.

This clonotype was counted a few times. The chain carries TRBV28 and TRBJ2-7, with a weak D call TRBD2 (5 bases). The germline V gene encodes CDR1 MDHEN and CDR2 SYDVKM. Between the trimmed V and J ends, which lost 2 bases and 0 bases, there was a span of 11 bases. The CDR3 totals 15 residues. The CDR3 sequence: CASSLAGADSYEQYF. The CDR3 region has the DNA TGTGCCAGCAGTTTAGCGGGTGCTGACTCCTACGAGCAGTACTTC.

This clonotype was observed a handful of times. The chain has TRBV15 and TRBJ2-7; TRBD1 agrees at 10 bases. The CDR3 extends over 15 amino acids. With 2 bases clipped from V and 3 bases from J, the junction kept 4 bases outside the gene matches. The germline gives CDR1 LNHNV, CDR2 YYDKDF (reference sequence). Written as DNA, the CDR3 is TGTGCCACCAGCAGATCGGACAGGGGGATCTACGAGCAGTACTTC. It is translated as CATSRSDRGIYEQYF.

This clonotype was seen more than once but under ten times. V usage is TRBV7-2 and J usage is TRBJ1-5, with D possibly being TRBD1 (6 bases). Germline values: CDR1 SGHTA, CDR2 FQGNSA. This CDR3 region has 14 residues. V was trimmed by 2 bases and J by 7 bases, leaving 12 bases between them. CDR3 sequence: CASSLMGAQQPQHF. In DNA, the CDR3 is TGTGCCAGCAGCTTAATGGGGGCGCAACAGCCCCAGCATTTT.

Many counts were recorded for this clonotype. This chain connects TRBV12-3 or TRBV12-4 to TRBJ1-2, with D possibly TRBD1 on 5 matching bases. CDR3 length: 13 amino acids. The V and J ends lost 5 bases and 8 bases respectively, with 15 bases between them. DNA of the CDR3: TGTGCCAGCAGTACCGGGACGTATTCCGGCTACACCTTC. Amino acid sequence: CASSTGTYSGYTF.

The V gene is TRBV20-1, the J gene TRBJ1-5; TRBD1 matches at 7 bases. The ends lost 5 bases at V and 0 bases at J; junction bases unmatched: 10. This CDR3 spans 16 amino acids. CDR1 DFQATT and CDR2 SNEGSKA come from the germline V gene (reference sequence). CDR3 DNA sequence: TGCAGTGCTGTACCGGCCAGGGGGATTAGCAATCAGCCCCAGCATTTT. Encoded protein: CSAVPARGISNQPQHF.

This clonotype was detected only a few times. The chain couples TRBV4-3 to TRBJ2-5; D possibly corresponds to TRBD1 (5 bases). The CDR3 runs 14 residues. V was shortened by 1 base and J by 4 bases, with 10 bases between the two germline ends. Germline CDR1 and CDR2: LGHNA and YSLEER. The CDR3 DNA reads TGCGCCAGCAGCCAAGTGGCAGGGCCAGAGACCCAGTACTTC. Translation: CASSQVAGPETQYF.

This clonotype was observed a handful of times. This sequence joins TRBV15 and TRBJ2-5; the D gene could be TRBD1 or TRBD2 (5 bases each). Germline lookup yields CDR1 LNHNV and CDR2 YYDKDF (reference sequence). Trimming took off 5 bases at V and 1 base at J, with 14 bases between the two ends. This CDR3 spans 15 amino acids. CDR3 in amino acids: CATSVLQGPQETQYF. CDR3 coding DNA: TGTGCCACCAGCGTCCTCCAGGGACCCCAAGAGACCCAGTACTTC.